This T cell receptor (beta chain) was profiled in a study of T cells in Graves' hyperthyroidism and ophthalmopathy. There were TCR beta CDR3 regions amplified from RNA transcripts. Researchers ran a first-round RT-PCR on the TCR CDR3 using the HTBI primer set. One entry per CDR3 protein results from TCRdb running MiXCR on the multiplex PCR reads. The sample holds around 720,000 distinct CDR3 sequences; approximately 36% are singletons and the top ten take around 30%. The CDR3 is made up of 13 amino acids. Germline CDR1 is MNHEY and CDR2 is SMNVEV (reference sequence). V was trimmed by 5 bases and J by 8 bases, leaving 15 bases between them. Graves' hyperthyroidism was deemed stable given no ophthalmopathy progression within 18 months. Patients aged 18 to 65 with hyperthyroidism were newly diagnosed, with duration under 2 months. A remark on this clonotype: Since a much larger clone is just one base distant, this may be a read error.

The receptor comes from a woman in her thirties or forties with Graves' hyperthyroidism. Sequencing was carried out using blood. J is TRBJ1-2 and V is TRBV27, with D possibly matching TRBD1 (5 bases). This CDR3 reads CASSDNTRVGYTF. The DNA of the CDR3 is TGTGCCAGCAGTGACAACACCAGGGTCGGCTACACCTTC.